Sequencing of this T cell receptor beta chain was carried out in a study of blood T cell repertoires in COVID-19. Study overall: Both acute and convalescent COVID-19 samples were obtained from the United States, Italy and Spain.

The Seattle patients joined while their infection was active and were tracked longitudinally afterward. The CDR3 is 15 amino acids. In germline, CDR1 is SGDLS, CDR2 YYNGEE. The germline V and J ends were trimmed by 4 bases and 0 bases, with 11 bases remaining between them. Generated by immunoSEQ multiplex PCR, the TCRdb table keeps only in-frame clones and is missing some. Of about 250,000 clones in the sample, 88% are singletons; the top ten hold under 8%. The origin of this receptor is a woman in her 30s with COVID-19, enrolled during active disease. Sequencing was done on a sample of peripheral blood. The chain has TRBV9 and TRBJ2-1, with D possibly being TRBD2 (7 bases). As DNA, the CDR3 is TGTGCCAGCAGCCTAAGGGGGGGCTCCTACAATGAGCAGTTCTTC. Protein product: CASSLRGGSYNEQFF.